The rows below give T cell receptor beta chains drawn from one sample of a study of identical twins. In TCRdb, the 5' RACE reads were re-called with MiXCR into one record per CDR3 protein. Of about 430,000 distinct CDR3 sequences in the sample, less than 20% were seen once. Sequencing was performed on naive T cells sorted from blood. These receptors all stem from a man in his fifties or sixties in good health. CDR3s include the opening cysteine and the closing phenylalanine or tryptophan. Fields, in order: V gene, J gene, D gene, clone size, CDR3 protein, CDR3 DNA. A D gene is named only where the DNA matches it firmly. Clone size, where shown, is once, few, many, or a class for clones that have expanded.

>TRBV7-7|TRBJ2-3|NA|many
CASSSGTFTDTQYF
TGTGCTAGCAGCTCCGGGACATTCACAGATACGCAGTATTTT
>TRBV9|TRBJ1-6|TRBD1|NA
CASSARQGGNSPLHF
TGTGCCAGCAGCGCGAGACAGGGGGGTAATTCACCCCTCCACTTT
>TRBV4-3|TRBJ1-1|NA|NA
CASSQEGFAWTEAFF
TGCGCCAGCAGCCAAGAGGGGTTCGCATGGACTGAAGCTTTCTTT
>TRBV5-1|TRBJ1-1|TRBD1|NA
CASSYDRVNTEAFF
TGCGCCAGCAGCTACGACAGGGTGAACACTGAAGCTTTCTTT
>TRBV7-9|TRBJ2-3|NA|many
CASSFSPTVTDTQYF
TGTGCCAGCAGCTTTAGCCCGACCGTCACAGATACGCAGTATTTT
>TRBV5-1|TRBJ1-1|NA|NA
CASRVRDPRMNTEAFF
TGCGCCAGCAGGGTGAGGGACCCGCGGATGAACACTGAAGCTTTCTTT
>TRBV20-1|TRBJ2-2|NA|NA
CSAPQVGARSGELFF
TGCAGTGCTCCTCAAGTGGGGGCCCGGAGCGGGGAGCTGTTTTTT
>TRBV7-9|TRBJ2-5|NA|many
CASSLAGQQETQYF
TGTGCCAGCAGCTTAGCGGGGCAGCAAGAGACCCAGTACTTC
>TRBV5-1|TRBJ1-1|NA|NA
CASSFSLNTEAFF
TGCGCCAGCAGCTTTTCCTTGAACACTGAAGCTTTCTTT
>TRBV20-1|TRBJ1-5|NA|NA
CSANEGNQPQHF
TGCAGTGCTAACGAGGGGAATCAGCCCCAGCATTTT
>TRBV9|TRBJ2-7|TRBD1|few
CASSPTGVSYEQYF
TGTGCCAGCAGTCCGACAGGGGTATCCTACGAGCAGTACTTC
>TRBV3-1|TRBJ2-7|NA|many
CASSQGLGLPISLEQYF
TGTGCCAGCAGCCAAGGGTTGGGACTTCCCATATCATTGGAGCAGTACTTC
>TRBV10-3|TRBJ2-7|TRBD2|NA
CAISPTSEPTYEQYF
TGTGCCATCAGTCCTACTAGCGAACCAACCTACGAGCAGTACTTC
>TRBV7-2|TRBJ2-1|NA|NA
CASSQDYLSYNEQFF
TGTGCCAGCAGCCAGGACTACCTCTCCTACAATGAGCAGTTCTTC
>TRBV13|TRBJ1-1|NA|few
CASSPSGGQPNTEAFF
TGTGCCAGCAGCCCAAGCGGCGGACAACCGAACACTGAAGCTTTCTTT
>TRBV27|TRBJ2-1|NA|NA
CASSLNPYNEQFF
TGTGCCAGCAGCCTAAACCCCTACAATGAGCAGTTCTTC
>TRBV6-2/TRBV6-3|TRBJ1-1|NA|NA
CASTRPRGAAEAFF
TGTGCCAGCACCCGACCGCGAGGGGCCGCGGAAGCTTTCTTT
>TRBV6-1|TRBJ2-5|NA|few
CASSLTGVGFRETQYF
TGTGCCAGCAGCCTGACAGGAGTGGGGTTTCGGGAGACCCAGTACTTC
>TRBV12-3/TRBV12-4|TRBJ2-7|TRBD1|NA
CATAQGPNEQYF
TGTGCCACCGCACAGGGGCCAAACGAGCAGTACTTC
>TRBV4-1|TRBJ1-4|NA|many
CASSQRQLNEKLFF
TGCGCCAGCAGCCAAAGACAGCTGAATGAAAAACTGTTTTTT
>TRBV29-1|TRBJ2-2|TRBD2|many
CSGRLAVNTGELFF
TGCAGCGGCCGACTAGCGGTTAACACCGGGGAGCTGTTTTTT
>TRBV12-3/TRBV12-4|TRBJ2-1|TRBD1|NA
CASSPDRGQAFF
TGTGCCAGCAGCCCGGACAGGGGCCAGGCGTTCTTC
>TRBV5-1|TRBJ2-5|TRBD2|many
CASSSTSGAQETQYF
TGCGCCAGCAGCTCGACTAGCGGGGCCCAAGAGACCCAGTACTTC
>TRBV7-6|TRBJ2-5|NA|few
CASSLPGRPQETQYF
TGTGCCAGCAGCCTCCCGGGACGACCCCAAGAGACCCAGTACTTC
>TRBV5-1|TRBJ2-7|NA|few
CASSIEPGGAAYEQYF
TGCGCCAGCAGCATAGAACCGGGTGGGGCTGCCTACGAGCAGTACTTC
>TRBV12-3/TRBV12-4|TRBJ2-2|TRBD1|few
CASSTTGQGVPGELFF
TGTGCCAGCAGTACTACCGGACAGGGCGTCCCCGGGGAGCTGTTTTTT
>TRBV7-2|TRBJ2-3|NA|NA
CASSLVRVFSTDTQYF
TGTGCCAGCAGCTTAGTTAGGGTATTTTCCACAGATACGCAGTATTTT
>TRBV4-3|TRBJ1-1|NA|many
CASSLHGQMNTEAFF
TGCGCCAGCAGCCTACATGGACAGATGAACACTGAAGCTTTCTTT
>TRBV20-1|TRBJ2-7|NA|once
CSALTRTGAYEQYF
TGCAGTGCTCTTACCCGGACCGGGGCCTACGAGCAGTACTTC
>TRBV5-6|TRBJ1-5|TRBD1|few
CASNVRGLNQPQHF
TGTGCCAGCAACGTCAGGGGGCTGAATCAGCCCCAGCATTTT
>TRBV12-3/TRBV12-4|TRBJ2-6|NA|few
CASSQQRSGANVLTF
TGTGCCAGCAGCCAACAGCGTTCTGGGGCCAACGTCCTGACTTTC
>TRBV21-1|TRBJ2-1|NA|few
CASRLAGYNEQFF
TGTGCCAGCAGACTAGCGGGATACAATGAGCAGTTCTTC
>TRBV12-3/TRBV12-4|TRBJ2-5|NA|many
CASSFRQQETQYF
TGTGCCAGCAGTTTCCGCCAGCAAGAGACCCAGTACTTC
>TRBV10-3|TRBJ2-1|TRBD2|few
CAISDLGLAGSEQFF
TGTGCCATCAGTGATTTAGGACTAGCGGGATCTGAGCAGTTCTTC
>TRBV20-1|TRBJ2-7|NA|few
CSASNDEQYF
TGCAGTGCTAGTAACGACGAGCAGTACTTC
>TRBV5-1|TRBJ2-1|NA|NA
CASSRDGRGIFEQFF
TGCGCCAGCAGCCGGGACGGCCGAGGGATTTTTGAGCAGTTCTTC
>TRBV3-1|TRBJ2-7|NA|NA
CASSHRYEQYF
TGTGCCAGCAGCCACCGTTACGAGCAGTACTTC
>TRBV27|TRBJ2-7|NA|NA
CASSLGRLPSYEQYF
TGTGCCAGCAGTTTGGGGCGCCTCCCCTCCTACGAGCAGTACTTC
>TRBV19|TRBJ2-6|NA|many
CASSTMGAGANVLTF
TGTGCCAGTAGTACAATGGGCGCTGGGGCCAACGTCCTGACTTTC
>TRBV15|TRBJ1-6|NA|few
CATSFSPTDSPLHF
TGTGCCACCAGCTTCAGTCCGACGGATTCACCCCTCCACTTT
>TRBV28|TRBJ2-5|TRBD2|NA
CASSSDPGLVRGEETQYF
TGTGCCAGCAGTTCGGACCCGGGACTAGTCCGTGGCGAAGAGACCCAGTACTTC
>TRBV7-9|TRBJ1-1|NA|few
CASSSVPDTEAFF
TGTGCCAGCAGCTCCGTCCCGGACACTGAAGCTTTCTTT
>TRBV10-3|TRBJ1-6|NA|few
CAISEWRSSYNSPLHF
TGTGCCATCAGTGAATGGAGGAGCTCCTATAATTCACCCCTCCACTTT
>TRBV20-1|TRBJ1-6|NA|many
CSARAVTESTNSPLHF
TGCAGTGCTAGAGCCGTTACCGAAAGCACTAATTCACCCCTCCACTTT
>TRBV2|TRBJ2-7|TRBD2|NA
CASSGLLSGRAIEQYF
TGTGCCAGCAGTGGGCTATTATCGGGGAGGGCAATCGAGCAGTACTTC
>TRBV4-3|TRBJ2-4|NA|NA
CASSQDRSANIQYF
TGCGCCAGCAGCCAAGATCGGTCGGCTAACATTCAGTACTTC
>TRBV24-1|TRBJ2-3|TRBD2|once
CATSDLHGTSGSTDTQYF
TGTGCCACCAGTGATTTGCATGGGACTAGCGGGAGTACAGATACGCAGTATTTT
>TRBV12-3/TRBV12-4|TRBJ1-1|NA|NA
CASSPAEGTEAFF
TGTGCCAGCAGCCCAGCGGAGGGGACTGAAGCTTTCTTT